The T cell receptor (beta chain) under discussion was sequenced for a study of shared clonotypes between healthy human individuals. The assay was run at deep level. The assay was immunoSEQ multiplex PCR, and TCRdb's table has in-frame clones only and misses some. The sample lists roughly 1.5 million clones, under 99% occurring once. Details on this clone: Its antigen is unidentified.

General study findings and limits: In general, naive subsets displayed greater estimated richness than memory subsets did. Among donors, clonotype sharing was expected to be affected by sequencing depth.

Participating donors were healthy, HIV-negative adults free of recent acute infections or vaccinations. Trimming took 0 bases from V and 5 from J, leaving 18 bases between them. The CDR3 sequence is 17 residues long. Germline values: CDR1 SGHRS, CDR2 YFSETQ. This receptor was taken from a man younger than 40 in good health. The genes are TRBV5-1 and TRBJ2-1, with D perhaps TRBD1 or TRBD2 (5 bases each). The sequencing input was naive CD4+ T cells sorted from blood. The subset was: CD45RA+ positively selected. CDR3 nucleotide sequence: TGCGCCAGCAGCTTGGATTTGTGGGGACCAACAAACAATGAGCAGTTCTTC. Its protein is CASSLDLWGPTNNEQFF.